These 13 T cell receptor beta chains came from one sample sequenced in a study of technical replicates of blood from a few donors. TCRdb's copy holds only in-frame clones and misses some; the assay was immunoSEQ multiplex PCR. The sample has nearly 95,000 clones, around 96% seen once. The sequencing input was T cells isolated from PBMCs. These receptors were taken from a human donor in good health.

The V call is TRBV14, the J call TRBJ1-5; D is unclear. This CDR3 has 14 residues. Germline V lookup: CDR1 SGHDN, CDR2 FVKESK. V gave up 4 bases and J gave up 1 base, with 8 bases separating them. CDR3 region: CASSPHGSNQPQHF. The CDR3 coding sequence is TGTGCCAGCAGCCCCCACGGGAGCAATCAGCCCCAGCATTTT.

The chain joins TRBV5-1 to TRBJ1-2; 7 bases align to TRBD1. Per germline, CDR1 SGHRS and CDR2 YFSETQ. The V and J ends lost 2 bases and 4 bases, in that order; junction bases with no gene match: 5. This CDR3 has 14 residues. Here the CDR3 reads CASSFEGGRYGYTF. In DNA form, the CDR3 reads TGCGCCAGCAGCTTCGAAGGGGGCCGCTATGGCTACACCTTC. The entire variable domain, with the rest obtained from reference TRBV5-1 and TRBJ1-2, is as follows: KAGVTQTPRYLIKTRGQQVTLSCSPISGHRSVSWYQQTPGQGLQFLFEYFSETQRNKGNFPGRFSGRQFSNSRSEMNVSTLELGDSALYLCASSFEGGRYGYTFGSGTRLTVV.

V usage is TRBV13 and J usage is TRBJ2-1; D not resolved. Germline CDR1 PRHDT, CDR2 FYEKMQ (reference sequence). The CDR3 totals 16 residues. V lost 1 base and J 0 bases, leaving 10 bases between the germline ends. As DNA, the CDR3 is TGTGCCAGCAGCTTAGTACGGCCTAGCTCCTACAATGAGCAGTTCTTC. The encoded protein is CASSLVRPSSYNEQFF. Filled out from reference TRBV13 and TRBJ2-1, the complete variable domain reads AAGVIQSPRHLIKEKRETATLKCYPIPRHDTVYWYQQGPGQDPQFLISFYEKMQSDKGSIPDRFSAQQFSDYHSELNMSSLELGDSALYFCASSLVRPSSYNEQFFGPGTRLTVL.

V is TRBV11-2 and J is TRBJ1-1, with D possibly being TRBD1 (6 bases). This CDR3 is 15 amino acids long. Trimming pared 2 bases from V and 2 bases from J, leaving 12 bases between. Looked up from germline, CDR1 is SGHAT and CDR2 is FQNNGV. For the CDR3, the DNA is TGTGCCAGCAGCTTAACCGCAGGGGCAAACACTGAAGCTTTCTTT. Translated: CASSLTAGANTEAFF.

V usage is TRBV19 and J usage is TRBJ1-5; tentative D call: TRBD1 (5 bases). CDR1 LNHDA and CDR2 SQIVND come from the germline V gene (reference sequence). The CDR3 extends over 14 amino acids. V shed 10 bases and J shed 4 bases, with 17 bases lying between them. The CDR3 spells CAINTGGGNQPQHF. The CDR3 DNA sequence: TGTGCCATTAATACGGGGGGAGGGAATCAGCCCCAGCATTTT.

This chain uses TRBV6-5 with TRBJ1-1; no clear D. CDR1 and CDR2 from the germline V gene are MNHEY and SVGAGI. The ends were cut back, 5 bases at V and 11 bases at J, with 15 bases in the middle. The length of the CDR3 is 12 residues. The CDR3 is CASSPDGGKAFF. CDR3 coding DNA: TGTGCCAGCAGTCCAGATGGAGGGAAGGCTTTCTTT.

The CDR3, as DNA: TGCAGCGCGTGGACAGGGGGCTGGGAGCAGTACTTC. Protein product: CSAWTGGWEQYF. J is TRBJ2-7 and V is TRBV29-1; 11 bases fit TRBD1. J gave up 7 bases and V 7 bases, and 6 bases lay outside the gene matches. Germline lookup yields CDR1 SQVTM and CDR2 ANQGSEA. The CDR3 is 12 amino acids.

V and J are TRBV30 and TRBJ1-2, with a tentative D call TRBD1 (5 bases). The CDR3 is 12 residues long. In germline, CDR1 is GTSNPN, CDR2 SVGIG (reference sequence). Trimming pared 8 bases from V and 4 bases from J, leaving 14 bases between. The CDR3 DNA is TGTGCCACGTCGTTGGGGCTCTATGGCTACACCTTC. Translated, it gives CATSLGLYGYTF.

V and J are TRBV18 and TRBJ1-5; no firm D call. CDR3 size: 14 residues. V lost 3 bases to trimming and J lost 1 base, with 7 bases between them. CDR1 KGHSH and CDR2 LQKENI come from the germline V gene. The CDR3 DNA sequence: TGTGCCAGCTCACCGGTTCGGAGCAATCAGCCCCAGCATTTT. Translation gives CASSPVRSNQPQHF.

The chain uses TRBV27 and TRBJ1-5; weak D call: TRBD1 (6 bases). The CDR3 extends over 13 amino acids. Per the germline V gene, CDR1 is MNHEY and CDR2 is SMNVEV (reference sequence). V was pared by 9 bases and J by 3 bases, with 12 bases between. The CDR3 spells CAREQGINQPQHF. The CDR3 bases are TGTGCCAGGGAACAGGGAATCAATCAGCCCCAGCATTTT.

The chain is built from TRBV27 and TRBJ1-2, with 8 bases aligning to TRBD1. Germline V gives CDR1 MNHEY, CDR2 SMNVEV (reference sequence). Unmatched junction bases numbered 3, after V lost 5 bases and J lost 4 bases. The CDR3 has 13 amino acids. The CDR3 sequence is CASSTGQGYGYTF. The CDR3, as DNA: TGTGCCAGCAGTACCGGACAGGGCTATGGCTACACCTTC.

DNA of the CDR3: TGTGCCAGTAGTGGGGACAGGATCGGCCAGGGGCCCCAGCATTTT. It encodes CASSGDRIGQGPQHF. The chain employs TRBV19 and TRBJ1-5; 8 positions agree with TRBD1. The V gene end was trimmed by 5 bases and the J gene end by 9 bases; junction bases not matched to a gene: 12. The germline V gene has CDR1 LNHDA and CDR2 SQIVND (reference sequence). This CDR3 region has 15 residues.

The chain recombines TRBV30 with TRBJ2-3; 7 nucleotides agree with TRBD2. Trimming took 0 bases from V and 0 from J; bases not matched to a gene: 3. This CDR3 is built from 15 residues. Germline-derived CDR1 and CDR2 are GTSNPN and SVGIG (reference sequence). The CDR3 coding sequence is TGTGCCTGGAGTGTAGGTAGCGGGAGCACAGATACGCAGTATTTT. Its protein product is CAWSVGSGSTDTQYF.